This T cell receptor beta chain was captured in a study of shared clonotypes between healthy human individuals. This CDR3 is 12 amino acids long. The germline CDR1 and CDR2 sequences are SGHTA and FQGNSA. Trimming stripped 5 bases from V and 5 bases from J, with 9 bases between. TCRdb's table, derived via immunoSEQ multiplex PCR, lists solely in-frame clones and lacks some. The sample contains over 2 million clones, 95% of which appear only once. Those who donated were healthy HIV-negative adults, with no recent acute infections or vaccinations reported. This sequence joins TRBV7-2 and TRBJ2-5; D may be TRBD1 (5 bases). The TCR originated in a man younger than 35 in good health. Sequenced material: naive CD4+ T cells sorted from blood. Subset described: CD45RA+ positively selected. CDR3 in amino acids: CASSRRVETQYF. Written as DNA, the CDR3 is TGTGCCAGCAGCCGCAGGGTCGAGACCCAGTACTTC.